A selection of T cell receptor beta chains follows, all from one sample in a study of beta chain features in type 1 diabetes. Data came from immunoSEQ multiplex PCR; TCRdb stores just in-frame clones and leaves some out. The sample carries about 300,000 clones, roughly 8% recorded once. What was sequenced was central memory CD4+ T cells from blood. The receptors were gathered from a woman aged 18-29 years in good health. Both conserved end residues are part of each CDR3. A D gene is named only where the DNA matches it firmly. Clone size is given for some rows only: seen once, a few or many times, or a class if the clone is expanded.

CDR3aa | CDR3nt | v_gene | abundance | j_gene | d_gene
CASSLWGSSYNEQFF | TGTGCCAGCAGTTTATGGGGGAGCTCCTACAATGAGCAGTTCTTC | TRBV27 | NA | TRBJ2-1 | NA
CSVEGGATQVYGYTF | TGCAGCGTTGAAGGAGGCGCGACCCAGGTCTATGGCTACACCTTC | TRBV29-1 | NA | TRBJ1-2 | NA
CASSQLLYYGYTF | TGTGCCAGCAGCCAGCTACTGTACTATGGCTACACCTTC | TRBV14 | NA | TRBJ1-2 | NA
CASAWNNSPLHF | TGTGCCAGCGCCTGGAATAATTCACCCCTCCACTTT | TRBV2 | few | TRBJ1-6 | NA
CASSLGDSYEQYF | TGTGCCAGCAGCTTAGGTGATTCCTACGAGCAGTACTTC | TRBV7-2 | few | TRBJ2-7 | NA
CASSRPGADQPQHF | TGTGCCAGCTCCCGACCGGGGGCAGATCAGCCCCAGCATTTT | TRBV18 | NA | TRBJ1-5 | NA
CASSLGLAGVGELFF | TGTGCCAGCAGCTTGGGACTAGCGGGGGTCGGGGAGCTGTTTTTT | TRBV11-2 | NA | TRBJ2-2 | TRBD2
CAGGLAPDTQYF | TGTGCCGGCGGGCTAGCCCCAGATACGCAGTATTTT | TRBV2 | NA | TRBJ2-3 | NA
CASREGPLGADTQYF | TGTGCCTCCCGGGAAGGTCCACTAGGGGCAGATACGCAGTATTTT | TRBV18 | NA | TRBJ2-3 | NA
CASSTRDRGLTGNEKLFF | TGTGCCAGCAGTACCCGGGACAGGGGGCTTACGGGTAATGAAAAACTGTTTTTT | TRBV9 | few | TRBJ1-4 | TRBD1
CASSSFQGMETQYF | TGTGCCAGCTCATCGTTTCAGGGTATGGAGACCCAGTACTTC | TRBV18 | NA | TRBJ2-5 | NA
CASSSGASNYGYTF | TGTGCCAGCAGTTCAGGAGCTTCTAACTATGGCTACACCTTC | TRBV27 | NA | TRBJ1-2 | NA
CASSVGGQQETQYF | TGTGCCAGCAGCGTAGGCGGACAACAAGAGACCCAGTACTTC | TRBV9 | few | TRBJ2-5 | NA
CASSFTAPGQPHNEQFF | TGTGCCAGCAGCTTTACGGCACCGGGACAGCCTCACAATGAGCAGTTCTTC | TRBV7-9 | NA | TRBJ2-1 | TRBD1
CASSLREGHNSPLHF | TGTGCCAGCAGCCTTCGCGAGGGACATAATTCACCCCTCCACTTT | TRBV6-5 | NA | TRBJ1-6 | NA
CASMDGNTGELFF | TGTGCCAGCATGGACGGAAACACCGGGGAGCTGTTTTTT | TRBV2 | NA | TRBJ2-2 | NA
CAIGWGTQYF | TGTGCCATCGGGTGGGGGACCCAGTACTTC | TRBV10-3 | few | TRBJ2-5 | NA
CASCPGMRTDTQYF | TGTGCCAGCTGCCCAGGGATGCGCACAGATACGCAGTATTTT | TRBV28 | few | TRBJ2-3 | NA
CASSLERGSVGELFF | TGTGCCAGCAGCTTAGAGCGGGGGTCTGTCGGGGAGCTGTTTTTT | TRBV11-2 | few | TRBJ2-2 | TRBD2
CASSLGQGFSGNTIYF | TGTGCCAGCAGCTTAGGACAGGGATTCTCTGGAAACACCATATATTTT | TRBV7-8 | few | TRBJ1-3 | TRBD1
CASSIWTGTDTQYF | TGTGCCAGTAGTATCTGGACAGGCACAGATACGCAGTATTTT | TRBV19 | many | TRBJ2-3 | NA
CASSSSGTSYEQYF | TGCGCCAGCAGCTCCAGCGGGACCTCCTACGAGCAGTACTTC | TRBV5-1 | NA | TRBJ2-7 | TRBD2
CASSTTGGAETQYF | TGTGCCAGCAGCACGACAGGGGGCGCGGAGACCCAGTACTTC | TRBV7-2 | NA | TRBJ2-5 | TRBD1
CASSLSGRTKTQYF | TGTGCCAGCAGCTTATCTGGCAGGACGAAGACCCAGTACTTC | TRBV7-3 | few | TRBJ2-5 | NA
CASSRTGTRNLRTDTQYF | TGTGCCAGCAGTCGAACAGGTACCCGAAACCTACGCACAGATACGCAGTATTTT | TRBV11-1 | NA | TRBJ2-3 | NA
CASGLGQGGNTEAFF | TGTGCTAGTGGTTTGGGACAGGGGGGAAACACTGAAGCTTTCTTT | TRBV12-5 | NA | TRBJ1-1 | TRBD1
CASSLDWGGGKLFF | TGCGCCAGCAGCTTGGATTGGGGCGGGGGGAAACTGTTTTTT | TRBV5-1 | NA | TRBJ1-4 | NA
CASKSETNSGNTIYF | TGTGCCAGCAAATCGGAGACAAACTCTGGAAACACCATATATTTT | TRBV6-5 | NA | TRBJ1-3 | NA
CASSAGGKSYTF | TGTGCCAGCAGTGCAGGGGGTAAGAGCTACACCTTC | TRBV27 | few | TRBJ1-2 | TRBD1
CASSPNRDYEQYF | TGTGCCAGCTCACCAAACAGAGACTACGAGCAGTACTTC | TRBV18 | many | TRBJ2-7 | NA
CATSRSGTEETQYF | TGTGCCACCAGCAGGTCCGGGACAGAAGAGACCCAGTACTTC | TRBV15 | many | TRBJ2-5 | TRBD1
CASSPAPADTQYF | TGTGCCAGCAGCCCGGCCCCGGCAGATACGCAGTATTTT | TRBV7-2 | few | TRBJ2-3 | NA
CASSSDGDYGYTF | TGCGCCAGCAGCTCCGACGGGGACTATGGCTACACCTTC | TRBV5-1 | few | TRBJ1-2 | NA
CASSSRPGRNEQFF | TGTGCCAGCAGTTCCCGACCGGGTCGGAATGAGCAGTTCTTC | TRBV28 | few | TRBJ2-1 | NA
CASRTPDRGNEQFF | TGTGCCAGCAGGACTCCTGACAGAGGTAATGAGCAGTTCTTC | TRBV28 | NA | TRBJ2-1 | NA
CATASGPGGELFF | TGCGCCACCGCATCAGGGCCTGGCGGGGAGCTGTTTTTT | TRBV5-1 | few | TRBJ2-2 | NA
CASGLQVNTGELFF | TGTGCCAGCGGCCTTCAAGTGAACACCGGGGAGCTGTTTTTT | TRBV7-2 | few | TRBJ2-2 | NA
CASSPEPGLGQFF | TGTGCCAGCTCACCCGAACCGGGACTCGGGCAGTTCTTC | TRBV18 | NA | TRBJ2-1 | NA
CAWGKVGRNQPQHF | TGTGCCTGGGGGAAAGTAGGGAGAAATCAGCCCCAGCATTTT | TRBV30 | NA | TRBJ1-5 | NA
CASTNGVSSYNEQFF | TGTGCCAGCACCAACGGAGTGAGCTCCTACAATGAGCAGTTCTTC | TRBV28 | few | TRBJ2-1 | NA
CASSRESNQPQHF | TGTGCCAGCTCCCGGGAGAGCAATCAGCCCCAGCATTTT | TRBV2 | many | TRBJ1-5 | NA
CASSSSENQPQHF | TGTGCCAGCAGCTCCTCCGAGAATCAGCCCCAGCATTTT | TRBV7-2 | few | TRBJ1-5 | NA
CASSRDPYNSPLHF | TGTGCCAGCAGCAGGGACCCCTATAATTCACCCCTCCACTTT | TRBV6-6 | NA | TRBJ1-6 | NA
CASSSGTSNGYTF | TGTGCCAGCAGCTCGGGGACGTCTAATGGCTACACCTTC | TRBV7-2 | few | TRBJ1-2 | NA
CASSATGVAGNTIYF | TGTGCCAGCAGCGCCACAGGGGTCGCTGGAAACACCATATATTTT | TRBV7-2 | few | TRBJ1-3 | TRBD1
CASSQDRLAGGPVFF | TGTGCCAGCAGCCAAGATCGACTAGCGGGGGGGCCGGTGTTCTTC | TRBV4-2 | many | TRBJ2-1 | TRBD2
CASSLGGLAGGGEQFF | TGTGCTAGCAGCTTAGGGGGGCTAGCGGGAGGAGGAGAGCAGTTCTTC | TRBV7-7 | few | TRBJ2-1 | TRBD2
CASSLLTSGGYNEQFF | TGTGCCAGCAGCTTACTGACTAGCGGGGGTTACAATGAGCAGTTCTTC | TRBV11-2 | few | TRBJ2-1 | TRBD2
CASSLGDWNKIAKNIQYF | TGTGCCAGCAGCTTAGGGGACTGGAACAAAATAGCCAAAAACATTCAGTACTTC | TRBV7-2 | many | TRBJ2-4 | NA